A single sample gave rise to the 8 T cell receptor beta chains below, sequenced in a study of blood T cells in healthy people across ages. Primers used in a second PCR of about 6 to 11 cycles were a sample-barcoded 5' primer and a J-beta primer mix. Via MiXCR, TCRdb re-called the 5' RACE reads, giving one row per CDR3 protein. Counted here are some 1,800,000 distinct CDR3 sequences, approximately 40% occurring once; the ten biggest clones make up under 30%. The sequenced material came from blood. The origin of the receptors is a human donor in good health.

This clonotype has just a few counts. The chain uses TRBV3-1 and TRBJ1-2, with 11 nucleotides matching TRBD1. Trimming cost V 1 base and J 7 bases; bases outside gene matches: 8. This CDR3 has 16 residues. In germline, CDR1 is LGHDT, CDR2 YNNKEL (reference sequence). The CDR3 bases are TGTGCCAGCAGCCAAGTCGCAAGGACAGGGGGCATTGGCTACACCTTC. This gives the protein CASSQVARTGGIGYTF. The complete variable domain, with remaining parts taken from reference TRBV3-1 and TRBJ1-2, reads DTAVSQTPKYLVTQMGNDKSIKCEQNLGHDTMYWYKQDSKKFLKIMFSYNNKELIINETVPNRFSPKSPDKAHLNLHINSLELGDSAVYFCASSQVARTGGIGYTFGSGTRLTVV.

The chain has TRBV29-1 and TRBJ1-2; tentatively, D is TRBD1 (6 bases). CDR1 and CDR2 from the germline V gene are SQVTM and ANQGSEA. Trimming cost V 7 bases and J 6 bases, with 24 bases left between them. The CDR3 spans 15 residues. This CDR3 is CSGPGPSGDCNGYTF. For the CDR3, the DNA is TGCAGCGGACCCGGGCCCTCAGGGGATTGTAATGGCTACACCTTC.

In the case of this clonotype: At one end the junction does not follow the germline gene, possibly because of a read error. J is TRBJ1-2 and V is TRBV18; D not certain. CDR1 KGHSH and CDR2 LQKENI come from the germline V gene. The CDR3 runs to 15 residues. The CDR3 coding sequence is TGTGCCAGCTCACCTTTTAGGGCCTCCAACTATAGCTACACCTTC. It translates to CASSPFRASNYSYTF.

This clonotype came up a few times. Relative to the germline gene, one junction end is altered; a read error may explain this. The chain joins TRBV2 to TRBJ2-1; D might be TRBD2 (6 bases). The CDR3 spans 13 residues. CDR1 SNHLY and CDR2 FYNNEI come from the germline V gene. CDR3 DNA: TGTGCCAGCCCGTGGGACTCCGACAATGAGCAGTTCTTC. Protein sequence: CASPWDSDNEQFF.

This clonotype was seen a few times. The chain has TRBV4-3 and TRBJ2-5, with a tentative D call TRBD1 (5 bases). V was trimmed by 6 bases and J by 1 base, leaving 15 bases between them. The CDR3 is 15 residues long. Germline CDR1 and CDR2: LGHNA and YSLEER. CDR3 sequence: CASSRTGYIQETQYF. CDR3 bases: TGCGCCAGCAGTCGTACAGGATACATCCAAGAGACCCAGTACTTC.

V is TRBV6-1 and J is TRBJ2-1, with D perhaps matching TRBD2 (6 bases). CDR3 length equals 19 residues. From germline, CDR1 is MNHNS and CDR2 SASEGT. Deletions cut 2 bases from V and 7 bases from J, with 27 bases between. The CDR3 is CASSEFDFAEGGAENEQFF. In DNA, the CDR3 is TGTGCCAGCAGTGAATTTGATTTTGCGGAGGGTGGAGCGGAAAATGAGCAGTTCTTC.

This clonotype was detected ten times or more. The V and J genes are TRBV7-6 and TRBJ2-7; D not certain. Trimming stripped 5 bases from V and 1 base from J, with 9 bases between. The length of the CDR3 is 13 residues. Germline CDR1 reads SGHVS; CDR2 reads FNYEAQ. The chain's CDR3 is CASSLLLSYEQYF. The CDR3 bases are TGTGCCAGCAGCCTTTTGCTGTCCTACGAGCAGTACTTC.

This clonotype appeared a few times. The chain employs TRBV6-2 or TRBV6-3 and TRBJ2-1; 7 bases are a match to TRBD1. J lost 4 bases, V lost 6 bases, and 9 bases had no gene match. Germline V CDR1 and CDR2: MNHEY, SVGEGT. The length of the CDR3 is 15 residues. CDR3 amino acids: CASRRDRAIYNEQFF. The CDR3 bases are TGTGCCAGCAGGCGAGACAGGGCGATATACAATGAGCAGTTCTTC.